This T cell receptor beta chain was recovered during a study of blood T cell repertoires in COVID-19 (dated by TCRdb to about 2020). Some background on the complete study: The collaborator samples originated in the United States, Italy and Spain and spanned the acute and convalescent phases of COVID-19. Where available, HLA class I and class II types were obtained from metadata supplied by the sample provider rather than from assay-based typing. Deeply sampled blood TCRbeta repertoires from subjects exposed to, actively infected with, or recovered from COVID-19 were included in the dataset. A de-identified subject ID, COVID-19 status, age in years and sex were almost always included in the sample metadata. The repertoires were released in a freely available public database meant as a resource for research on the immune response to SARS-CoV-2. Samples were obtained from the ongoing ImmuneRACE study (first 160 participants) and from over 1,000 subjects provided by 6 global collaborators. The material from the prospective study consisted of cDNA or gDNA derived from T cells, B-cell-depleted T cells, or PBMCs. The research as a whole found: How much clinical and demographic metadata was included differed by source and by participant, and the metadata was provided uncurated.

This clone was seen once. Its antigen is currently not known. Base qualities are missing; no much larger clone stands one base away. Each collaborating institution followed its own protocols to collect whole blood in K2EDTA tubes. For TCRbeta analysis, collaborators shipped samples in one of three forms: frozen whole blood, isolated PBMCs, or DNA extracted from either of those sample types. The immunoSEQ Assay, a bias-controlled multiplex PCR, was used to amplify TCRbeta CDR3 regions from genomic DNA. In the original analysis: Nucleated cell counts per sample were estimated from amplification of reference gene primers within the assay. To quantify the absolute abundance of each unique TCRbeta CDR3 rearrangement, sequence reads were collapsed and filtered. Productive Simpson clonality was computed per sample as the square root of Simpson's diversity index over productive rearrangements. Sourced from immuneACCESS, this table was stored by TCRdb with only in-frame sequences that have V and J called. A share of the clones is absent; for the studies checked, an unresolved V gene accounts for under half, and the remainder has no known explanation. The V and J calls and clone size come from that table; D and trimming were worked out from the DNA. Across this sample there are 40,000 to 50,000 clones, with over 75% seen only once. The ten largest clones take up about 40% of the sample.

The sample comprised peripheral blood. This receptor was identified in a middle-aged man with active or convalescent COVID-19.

The sequenced DNA is TGTGCCAGCAGCTTACTCCTATTCACAGGGGGGGAGCAGTACTTC. This gives the protein CASSLLLFTGGEQYF. The chain is encoded by TRBV7-2 joined to TRBJ2-7; 8 bases in between match TRBD1. V and J are trimmed by 2 bases and 7 bases, and the gene matches miss 10 bases of the junction. There are 15 amino acids in the CDR3, from cysteine to phenylalanine inclusive. Only the CDR3 DNA is retained, 45 bases long and in frame from the first base. CDR1 SGHTA and CDR2 FQGNSA were looked up in the germline V gene.